The 20 T cell receptor beta chains below come from one sample, sequenced in a study of technical replicates of blood from a handful of donors. Data came from immunoSEQ multiplex PCR; TCRdb stores just in-frame clones and leaves some out. Among more than 65,000 clones listed, roughly 92% were seen once. Sequenced input: T cells isolated from PBMCs. All receptors derive from a human donor in good health.

The V gene is TRBV6-5, the J gene TRBJ2-1; D unclear. Germline CDR1 and CDR2: MNHEY and SVGAGI. V shed 4 bases and J shed 9 bases, with 7 bases lying between them. There are 11 residues in the CDR3. CDR3 region: CASSSASEQFF. The CDR3 region has the DNA TGTGCCAGCAGTTCCGCTAGTGAGCAGTTCTTC.

The chain uses TRBV27 and TRBJ1-4; 10 nucleotides agree with TRBD1. The length of the CDR3 is 14 residues. V shed 6 bases and J 8 bases; nucleotides not matched to a gene: 6. The germline CDR1 and CDR2 sequences are MNHEY and SMNVEV (reference sequence). In nucleotides, the CDR3 is TGTGCCAGCAGCACCGGGACAGGGGCAGAAAAACTGTTTTTT. This translates into CASSTGTGAEKLFF.

The chain is built from TRBV19 and TRBJ1-1, with 11 bases that match TRBD1. Germline lookup yields CDR1 LNHDA and CDR2 SQIVND (reference sequence). V lost 6 bases and J lost 5; bases outside the gene matches: 5. This CDR3 comprises 14 residues. CDR3 nucleotides: TGTGCCAGTAGGGGACAGGGGGTAAAAACTGAAGCTTTCTTT. Encoded protein: CASRGQGVKTEAFF.

This clone showed up just once. V and J are TRBV11-2 and TRBJ2-3; tentative D call: TRBD2 (5 bases). The CDR3 length is 13 residues. V dropped 5 bases and J dropped 4 bases, with 10 bases sitting between them. Germline V gene lookup returns CDR1 SGHAT and CDR2 FQNNGV. The CDR3 coding sequence is TGTGCCAGCAGCCTTCGGAGGCCAGATACGCAGTATTTT. Protein product: CASSLRRPDTQYF.

This clone was counted once. The chain has TRBV5-1 and TRBJ2-2; the D gene is possibly TRBD2 (5 bases). Trimming shortened V by 5 bases and J by 4 bases, and 15 bases separated the two germline ends. The CDR3 has 15 residues. Per germline, CDR1 SGHRS and CDR2 YFSETQ. The CDR3 loop reads CASSLGSSSTGELFF. The CDR3 coding sequence is TGCGCCAGCAGTCTGGGGAGTAGCTCCACCGGGGAGCTGTTTTTT.

The gene calls are TRBV9 and TRBJ2-2; maybe TRBD2 (5 bases). Trimming stripped 2 bases from V and 6 bases from J, with 14 bases between. The V gene's germline CDR1 is SGDLS and CDR2 YYNGEE. This CDR3 is 15 amino acids long. In DNA, the CDR3 is TGTGCCAGCAGCGTTCGAGGCCCCGGGGCCGGGGAGCTGTTTTTT. Residues: CASSVRGPGAGELFF.

The chain couples TRBV29-1 to TRBJ1-1; D gene unclear. There are 11 residues in the CDR3. V lost 1 base, J lost 3 bases, and 3 bases lay in between. Germline CDR1 is SQVTM and CDR2 is ANQGSEA. In DNA, the CDR3 is TGCAGCGTTGAAGCTTACACTGAAGCTTTCTTT. Its protein is CSVEAYTEAFF.

CDR3 loop: CAWTAPPGQVYEQYF. The CDR3 region has the DNA TGTGCCTGGACCGCACCCCCCGGACAGGTCTACGAGCAGTACTTC. The genes are TRBV30 and TRBJ2-7, with 7 bases matching TRBD1. Germline CDR1 reads GTSNPN; CDR2 reads SVGIG (reference sequence). The CDR3 loop spans 15 amino acids. The V gene end was trimmed by 4 bases and the J gene end by 3 bases; junction bases not matched to a gene: 12.

The chain couples TRBV7-2 to TRBJ2-5; 8 nucleotides agree with TRBD1. The V gene's germline CDR1 is SGHTA and CDR2 FQGNSA. The CDR3 contains 14 residues. V was pared by 4 bases and J by 4 bases, with 5 bases of the junction left unmatched. CDR3 in DNA: TGTGCCAGCAGCTGGCAGGGGGCAGCAGAGACCCAGTACTTC. This gives the protein CASSWQGAAETQYF.

This clone was seen a handful of times. The J gene is TRBJ1-1, the V gene TRBV5-1, with 8 bases fitting TRBD1. Germline V gives CDR1 SGHRS, CDR2 YFSETQ. This CDR3 contains 15 residues. Losses at the gene ends were 2 bases for V and 4 bases for J; bases not matched to a gene: 7. The CDR3, as DNA: TGCGCCAGCAGCTTTGGCAGGGGGCAGGGCACTGAAGCTTTCTTT. It encodes CASSFGRGQGTEAFF.

This rearrangement joins TRBV27 to TRBJ2-1, with TRBD1 as a possible D gene (5 bases). V was shortened by 6 bases and J by 6 bases, with 12 bases between the two germline ends. Germline values: CDR1 MNHEY, CDR2 SMNVEV (reference sequence). This CDR3 is 13 amino acids long. CDR3: CASSLVQGNEQFF. The CDR3 coding sequence is TGTGCCAGCAGCCTGGTCCAGGGCAATGAGCAGTTCTTC.

The chain carries TRBV7-9 and TRBJ2-2, with TRBD1 matching over 7 bases. The CDR3 extends over 14 amino acids. With 7 bases clipped from V and 5 bases from J, the junction kept 7 bases outside the gene matches. The germline V gene encodes CDR1 SEHNR and CDR2 FQNEAQ (reference sequence). CDR3 residues: CASTSGGRTGELFF. DNA of the CDR3: TGTGCCAGCACCTCAGGGGGAAGGACCGGGGAGCTGTTTTTT.

The V and J genes are TRBV5-1 and TRBJ2-7; 7 bases align to TRBD2. Trimming at V came to 5 bases and at J to 5 bases, leaving 16 bases not matched to a gene. Germline loops: CDR1 SGHRS, CDR2 YFSETQ. This CDR3 has 16 residues. The CDR3 nucleotides are TGCGCCAGCAGTTTAGTAATCGGCGGGAGAGGTAACGAGCAGTACTTC. Its protein product is CASSLVIGGRGNEQYF. The entire variable domain, with the rest obtained from reference TRBV5-1 and TRBJ2-7, is as follows: KAGVTQTPRYLIKTRGQQVTLSCSPISGHRSVSWYQQTPGQGLQFLFEYFSETQRNKGNFPGRFSGRQFSNSRSEMNVSTLELGDSALYLCASSLVIGGRGNEQYFGPGTRLTVT.

As to this clone: Germline and junction disagree at one end, which may indicate a read error. V gene TRBV9 combines with J gene TRBJ2-5; maybe TRBD2 (6 bases). Germline CDR1 reads SGDLS; CDR2 reads YYNGEE. The CDR3 has 17 residues. The CDR3 DNA follows: TGTGCCAGCAGCGTAGGAGGGACTTCATTTAAAAGAGAGGCCCAGTACTTC. Amino acid sequence: CASSVGGTSFKREAQYF.

The gene calls are TRBV10-3 and TRBJ2-1; 14 positions agree with TRBD2. J was trimmed by 3 bases and V by 9 bases; bases with no gene match: 7. This CDR3 comprises 16 residues. CDR1 ENHRY and CDR2 SYGVKD come from the germline V gene. CDR3: CAMAGTSGRHYNEQFF. CDR3 DNA sequence: TGTGCCATGGCCGGGACTAGCGGGAGACACTACAATGAGCAGTTCTTC.

This rearrangement joins TRBV18 to TRBJ2-7; 9 nucleotides agree with TRBD1. V was clipped by 5 bases and J by 3 bases; unmatched bases: 14. The germline V gene encodes CDR1 KGHSH and CDR2 LQKENI. The CDR3 has 17 residues. The CDR3 sequence: CASSDTGTGTGFYEQYF. The DNA for the CDR3 is TGTGCCAGCTCAGACACCGGGACAGGGACGGGCTTCTACGAGCAGTACTTC.

This clone was seen more than once but under ten times. This rearrangement joins TRBV30 to TRBJ1-5; 10 positions match TRBD1. V trimming: 2 bases; J trimming: 8 bases; junction bases outside the gene matches: 6. The germline CDR1 and CDR2 sequences are GTSNPN and SVGIG (reference sequence). The CDR3 consists of 14 residues. In DNA form, the CDR3 reads TGTGCCTGGAGTTTAGGACAGGGGGGTGAGCCCCAGCATTTT. Translation gives CAWSLGQGGEPQHF.

The CDR3 DNA reads TGTGCTAGTGCCACACATGGGGGGAATGAGCAGTTCTTC. This sequence encodes CASATHGGNEQFF. The chain links TRBV12-5 to TRBJ2-1, with a possible D match to TRBD2 (6 bases). This CDR3 has 13 residues. The V end lost 7 bases, the J end lost 7 bases, and 14 bases lay between the germline ends. Germline CDR1 is LGHNT and CDR2 is FRNRAP.

The chain couples TRBV30 to TRBJ1-5; TRBD1 aligns across 9 bases. Germline V gene lookup returns CDR1 GTSNPN and CDR2 SVGIG (reference sequence). CDR3 length equals 16 residues. With V trimmed by 0 bases and J by 2 bases, 5 bases remained unmatched. CDR3 DNA: TGTGCCTGGAGTGTACGCCGGGACAGGGGCAATCAGCCCCAGCATTTT. This gives the protein CAWSVRRDRGNQPQHF.

This clone has just one count. The chain links TRBV4-2 to TRBJ2-2; 11 nucleotides line up with TRBD1. V gave up 4 bases and J gave up 6 bases; unmatched junction bases: 4. The CDR3 runs to 15 residues. In germline, CDR1 is LGHNA, CDR2 YNFKEQ. CDR3 DNA: TGTGCCAGCAGCCCCCTGGGACAGGGGGCCGGGGAGCTGTTTTTT. It is translated as CASSPLGQGAGELFF.